The sequence of this T cell receptor (beta chain) was determined in a study of T cell responses to AZD1222 COVID-19 vaccine. Study background: Pooling was applied to second doses at about 4 or about 12 weeks. The study, taken as a whole, reports: Only after the peak T cell response were repertoires sampled. A reported finding is that nearly half of spike-specific TCRs target unmutated variant regions. Clonal diversity may have been underestimated, and the donors were mostly white British, with more females than males.

In regard to this clone: Its cognate antigen is unknown.

The data were produced by immunoSEQ multiplex PCR, yet TCRdb's version contains in-frame clones alone and is incomplete. The sample includes 140,000 to 150,000 clones, roughly nine tenths of them seen just once. The sequencing used peripheral blood, collected on day 0 of AZD1222 vaccination. The TCR originated in an adult in good health.

CDR3 in DNA: TGCGCCAGCAGCCAACCACCGGGCAGGCGAGAGGTCGCAGATACGCAGTATTTT. Protein: CASSQPPGRREVADTQYF. This sequence joins TRBV4-1 and TRBJ2-3; D not certain. The CDR3 is 18 amino acids. The V gene's germline CDR1 is MGHRA and CDR2 YSYEKL. Trimming stripped 2 bases from V and 4 bases from J, with 22 bases between.